A single sample gave rise to the 27 T cell receptor beta chains below, sequenced in a study of identifying expanded T cells in peripheral blood. Clones were sequenced by immunoSEQ multiplex PCR, and TCRdb holds only the in-frame ones, with some missing. This table has about 91,000 clones, around 89% appearing once. Sample: blood. These receptors were obtained from a person between 18 and 75 years old in good health.

V and J are TRBV6-5 and TRBJ2-5; TRBD1 might be the D (6 bases). Germline CDR1 and CDR2: MNHEY and SVGAGI. The CDR3 has 15 amino acids. V dropped 5 bases and J dropped 5 bases, with 18 bases sitting between them. The CDR3 sequence is CASSGIGSTGETQYF. Written as DNA, the CDR3 is TGTGCCAGCAGTGGGATAGGCTCAACAGGGGAGACCCAGTACTTC.

The chain has TRBV6-1 and TRBJ2-1; D is possibly TRBD2 (6 bases). The germline CDR1 and CDR2 sequences are MNHNS and SASEGT. The CDR3 covers 12 residues. V lost 1 base to trimming and J lost 8 bases, with 6 bases between them. The CDR3 region has the DNA TGTGCCAGCAGTGAAGTAGCGGATGAGCAGTTCTTC. As protein: CASSEVADEQFF.

This clone occurred a few times. This sequence joins TRBV7-9 and TRBJ2-3; 8 bases are shared with TRBD2. The CDR3 loop spans 18 amino acids. After removal of 5 bases from V and 4 bases from J, the junction contained 17 bases not matched to a gene. Germline V gene lookup returns CDR1 SEHNR and CDR2 FQNEAQ (reference sequence). The CDR3: CASSRGGSLAGRPDTQYF. The CDR3, as DNA: TGTGCCAGCAGCCGCGGGGGTAGTTTAGCGGGGAGGCCAGATACGCAGTATTTT.

The V and J genes are TRBV5-1 and TRBJ1-4; D is uncertain. This CDR3 contains 15 residues. The germline CDR1 and CDR2 sequences are SGHRS and YFSETQ. V dropped 0 bases and J dropped 5 bases, with 11 bases sitting between them. The CDR3 DNA is TGCGCCAGCAGCTTGGGGGTCGGCCAGAATGAAAAACTGTTTTTT. Translating it yields CASSLGVGQNEKLFF.

The rearrangement joins TRBV27 to TRBJ1-1; maybe TRBD1 (5 bases). CDR3 length: 14 amino acids. V was cut by 6 bases and J by 4 bases, with 15 bases left in between. From germline, CDR1 is MNHEY and CDR2 SMNVEV (reference sequence). CDR3 in amino acids: CASRYHGAGTEAFF. CDR3 sequence (DNA): TGTGCCAGCAGGTACCACGGGGCCGGCACTGAAGCTTTCTTT.

The chain uses TRBV7-2 and TRBJ2-7; the D gene could be TRBD1 or TRBD2 (5 bases each). Germline CDR1 reads SGHTA; CDR2 reads FQGNSA. The V end was cut by 2 bases, the J end by 2 bases, with 10 bases between. CDR3 size: 14 residues. The CDR3 region is CASSLFGDPYEQYF. As DNA, the CDR3 is TGTGCCAGCAGCTTATTTGGGGACCCCTACGAGCAGTACTTC.

This chain uses TRBV18 with TRBJ1-4; possible D gene TRBD1, 6 bases. The CDR3 totals 17 residues. The V gene's germline CDR1 is KGHSH and CDR2 LQKENI. V was pared by 0 bases and J by 5 bases, with 16 bases between. DNA for the CDR3: TGTGCCAGCTCACCACCGGACGGCGGCAGGGGAAATGAAAAACTGTTTTTT. Translated: CASSPPDGGRGNEKLFF.

The chain is built from TRBV6-1 and TRBJ2-5; D unclear. Germline V lookup: CDR1 MNHNS, CDR2 SASEGT. CDR3 size: 10 residues. Trimming took 1 base from V and 6 from J, leaving 0 bases between them. CDR3 sequence reads: CASSEETQYF. The CDR3 DNA is TGTGCCAGCAGTGAAGAGACCCAGTACTTC.

V gene TRBV10-1 combines with J gene TRBJ2-7, with 7 positions matching TRBD1. This CDR3 spans 15 amino acids. Trimming cost V 5 bases and J 1 base; bases outside gene matches: 8. Germline V gives CDR1 WNHNN, CDR2 SYGVQD (reference sequence). The CDR3 spells CASSSGQVNSYEQYF. The CDR3 region has the DNA TGCGCCAGCAGTAGTGGACAGGTCAATTCCTACGAGCAGTACTTC.

The gene calls are TRBV7-8 and TRBJ1-1, with D possibly being TRBD1 (6 bases). The V end was cut by 2 bases, the J end by 3 bases, with 10 bases between. The CDR3 totals 14 residues. Germline-derived CDR1 and CDR2 are SGHVS and FQNEAQ. CDR3 in amino acids: CASSLTTGYTEAFF. The CDR3 DNA is TGTGCCAGCAGCTTAACGACAGGCTACACTGAAGCTTTCTTT.

The chain is built from TRBV7-9 and TRBJ2-7; 7 bases agree with TRBD2. The germline gives CDR1 SEHNR, CDR2 FQNEAQ (reference sequence). V was clipped by 4 bases and J by 7 bases; unmatched bases: 10. The CDR3 loop spans 14 amino acids. The CDR3 protein is CASSSPGDYPEQYF. The CDR3 DNA follows: TGTGCCAGCAGCTCCCCGGGGGACTACCCAGAGCAGTACTTC.

This chain joins TRBV7-2 and TRBJ2-7, with 8 bases matching TRBD1. Losses at the gene ends were 4 bases for V and 2 bases for J; bases not matched to a gene: 7. Germline CDR1 reads SGHTA; CDR2 reads FQGNSA. The CDR3 covers 15 residues. CDR3 residues: CASSSDRGLAYEQYF. CDR3 DNA: TGTGCCAGCAGCTCAGACAGGGGATTGGCCTACGAGCAGTACTTC. The whole variable domain, remainder taken from reference TRBV7-2 and TRBJ2-7, is GAGVSQSPSNKVTEKGKDVELRCDPISGHTALYWYRQSLGQGLEFLIYFQGNSAPDKSGLPSDRFSAERTGGSVSTLTIQRTQQEDSAVYLCASSSDRGLAYEQYFGPGTRLTVT.

In this sample, this clone turned up once. The CDR3 coding sequence is TGTGCCAGTAGTAAGTCCATGACTAGAGGGAATGAGCAGTTCTTC. Amino acid sequence: CASSKSMTRGNEQFF. V gene TRBV19 combines with J gene TRBJ2-1; a possible D gene is TRBD2 (6 bases). Germline CDR1 is LNHDA and CDR2 is SQIVND (reference sequence). The CDR3 contains 15 residues. Between the trimmed V and J ends, which lost 4 bases and 7 bases, there was a span of 17 bases.

The chain carries TRBV4-1 and TRBJ2-5, with 13 nucleotides matching TRBD2. The germline CDR1 and CDR2 sequences are MGHRA and YSYEKL. Germline trimming cut 4 bases from V and 3 bases from J; bases unmatched to any gene: 5. The CDR3 runs to 16 residues. The CDR3 DNA is TGCGCCAGCAGCCCGGGACTAGCGGGAACCAAAGAGACCCAGTACTTC. This translates into CASSPGLAGTKETQYF.

The chain uses TRBV6-1 and TRBJ2-3; tentatively, D is TRBD2 (6 bases). V was shortened by 0 bases and J by 4 bases, with 11 bases between the two germline ends. Germline lookup yields CDR1 MNHNS and CDR2 SASEGT. The CDR3 is 15 amino acids. The CDR3 protein is CASSEAEGTPDTQYF. In DNA form, the CDR3 reads TGTGCCAGCAGTGAAGCGGAGGGAACCCCAGATACGCAGTATTTT.

This chain joins TRBV6-1 and TRBJ2-7; weak D call: TRBD1 (6 bases). V was clipped by 4 bases and J by 5 bases, with 15 bases between them. This CDR3 is built from 14 residues. The germline gives CDR1 MNHNS, CDR2 SASEGT. CDR3 loop: CASSVGAGSDEQYF. The CDR3 coding sequence is TGTGCCAGCAGTGTGGGGGCAGGTTCCGACGAGCAGTACTTC.

The chain links TRBV5-1 to TRBJ2-2; 8 nucleotides agree with TRBD2. The V and J ends lost 0 bases and 0 bases, in that order; junction bases with no gene match: 1. The germline CDR1 and CDR2 sequences are SGHRS and YFSETQ. This CDR3 has 16 amino acids. CDR3 sequence reads: CASSLEGLANTGELFF. In DNA form, the CDR3 reads TGCGCCAGCAGCTTGGAGGGACTAGCGAACACCGGGGAGCTGTTTTTT.

The CDR3 DNA follows: TGCAGTGCTGCCCCCAATGAGCAGTTCTTC. Translated: CSAAPNEQFF. The chain uses TRBV20-1 and TRBJ2-1; no clear D. V was clipped by 5 bases and J by 6 bases, with 5 bases between them. This CDR3 is 10 amino acids long. Germline values: CDR1 DFQATT, CDR2 SNEGSKA (reference sequence).

The chain links TRBV7-3 to TRBJ2-7, with 9 positions matching TRBD1. Germline V gene lookup returns CDR1 SGHTA and CDR2 FQGTGA. Trimming removed 4 bases from V and 5 bases from J; junction bases left unmatched: 9. The CDR3 covers 15 residues. The CDR3 sequence: CASSSQPGTGNEQYF. DNA of the CDR3: TGTGCCAGCAGCTCGCAGCCCGGGACAGGGAACGAGCAGTACTTC. Supplemented by reference TRBV7-3 and TRBJ2-7, the full variable domain reads GAGVSQTPSNKVTEKGKYVELRCDPISGHTALYWYRQSLGQGPEFLIYFQGTGAADDSGLPNDRFFAVRPEGSVSTLKIQRTERGDSAVYLCASSSQPGTGNEQYFGPGTRLTVT.

The chain is built from TRBV10-3 and TRBJ2-7, with 7 bases identical to TRBD2. The junction had 9 bases not matched to a gene; V was cut back by 3 bases and J by 7 bases. The germline CDR1 and CDR2 sequences are ENHRY and SYGVKD. This CDR3 is 14 amino acids long. The CDR3 is CAISDSGRAGEQYF. The CDR3 region has the DNA TGTGCCATCAGTGATTCGGGGAGGGCCGGTGAGCAGTACTTC.

The chain couples TRBV11-2 to TRBJ2-3; no clear D. The CDR3 consists of 13 residues. V lost 1 base and J 2 bases, leaving 4 bases between the germline ends. Germline CDR1 is SGHAT and CDR2 is FQNNGV. The CDR3 DNA follows: TGTGCCAGCAGCTTAGGGCTCACAGATACGCAGTATTTT. As protein: CASSLGLTDTQYF. The variable domain in full, completed from reference TRBV11-2 and TRBJ2-3, reads EAGVAQSPRYKIIEKRQSVAFWCNPISGHATLYWYQQILGQGPKLLIQFQNNGVVDDSQLPKDRFSAERLKGVDSTLKIQPAKLEDSAVYLCASSLGLTDTQYFGPGTRLTVL.

J is TRBJ2-5 and V is TRBV5-6; 11 bases line up with TRBD2. Trimming took 4 bases from V and 3 from J; bases not matched to a gene: 14. The CDR3 consists of 18 residues. Germline assignment: CDR1 SGHDT and CDR2 YYEEEE. CDR3 loop: CASSVLLFTGLAEETQYF. In nucleotides, the CDR3 is TGTGCCAGCAGCGTCCTTCTATTTACGGGACTAGCGGAAGAGACCCAGTACTTC.

CDR3 DNA: TGTGCCAGTAGTACCCGCGGGGGGCTCGGAACCGGGGAGCTGTTTTTT. Its translation: CASSTRGGLGTGELFF. The chain recombines TRBV19 with TRBJ2-2; 8 nucleotides agree with TRBD2. Germline V gene sequence: CDR1 LNHDA, CDR2 SQIVND (reference sequence). V lost 4 bases to trimming and J lost 5 bases; unmatched junction nucleotides: 9. This CDR3 is 16 amino acids long.

This chain joins TRBV5-1 and TRBJ2-4, with TRBD1 matching 8 bases. The CDR3 contains 16 residues. CDR1 and CDR2 from the germline V gene are SGHRS and YFSETQ. Unmatched junction bases numbered 7, after V lost 4 bases and J lost 1 base. The CDR3 DNA reads as TGCGCCAGCAGCCCGGACAGGGTGGCGGCCAAAAACATTCAGTACTTC. Translation: CASSPDRVAAKNIQYF.

Turning to this clone: An end of the junction does not agree with germline; a read error may underlie this. The chain has TRBV6-5 and TRBJ1-2; D gene unclear. The CDR3 length is 8 residues. Germline assignment: CDR1 MNHEY and CDR2 SVGAGI. The CDR3 loop reads CASKGLFF. CDR3 nucleotides: TGTGCCAGCAAAGGACTTTTCTTC.

With respect to this clone: Possible read error: a much larger clone is one base away. The chain couples TRBV2 to TRBJ2-1, with D perhaps TRBD1 or TRBD2 (5 bases each). There are 12 residues in the CDR3. Per germline, CDR1 SNHLY and CDR2 FYNNEI. V lost 3 bases and J 7 bases, leaving 7 bases between the germline ends. The CDR3 nucleotides read TGTGCCAGCAGTGACAGGGAGAATGAGCAGTTCTTC. This translates into CASSDRENEQFF.

Here the CDR3 DNA reads TGTGCCAGCAGCGACCATACAGGGAGTAAGCTGTTTTTT. Protein: CASSDHTGSKLFF. The chain combines TRBV9 with TRBJ1-4; possible D gene TRBD1, 6 bases. Germline V gene sequence: CDR1 SGDLS, CDR2 YYNGEE. Trimming cost V 3 bases and J 14 bases, with 17 bases left between them. The CDR3 length is 13 residues.